This T cell receptor (beta chain) was retrieved from a study of identical twins (dated by TCRdb to the mid-2010s). At the level of the whole study: To test whether fetal clonotypes persist, this study deep-sequenced TCR alpha and beta repertoires from monozygotic twins, from unrelated adults of various ages, and from cord blood. To rule out contamination, replicate twin experiments were performed at different times with different library preparation protocols.

Only healthy Caucasian donors were included. The twin cohort consisted of three pairs of female monozygotic twins, all aged 18 to 29 years. Peripheral blood mononuclear cells were the source from which RNA for the TCR libraries was isolated. General conclusions and limits of the study: Abundant cord blood beta clonotypes had fewer insertions, young adult naive repertoires showed a similar but weaker trend, and memory repertoires showed no such trend. Invariant T cells such as MAIT and iNKT could partly confound zero-insertion analyses, though diverse VJ usage argued against this for most clonotypes. Because the same donors could not be followed over many years, conclusions were based on cross-sectional statistical analysis. The excess sharing between twins in beta out-of-frame sequences was weaker because fewer shared sequences reduced the signal-to-noise ratio. Out-of-frame TCR alpha sequences shared between twins showed an excess of low generation-probability sequences compared with coincidental sharing between unrelated individuals. Recombination models systematically underestimated out-of-frame TCR alpha sharing in monozygotic twins but agreed with sharing between unrelated individuals.

This clonotype was found a few times. Its binding antigen is unknown. Within one base of it there is no much larger clone, and no base qualities were kept. The library was built by means of 5' RACE. These reads were obtained on an Illumina HiSeq 2000. Template switching introduced a universal primer binding site; the final cDNA contained a unique molecular identifier, enabling accurate counting of TCR cDNA molecules. Specific primers in the conserved constant-segment region were used to synthesize first-strand cDNA for TCR alpha and beta chains. To control for contamination, every cDNA library was double barcoded, receiving both a SMART-Mk sample barcode and Illumina barcodes. Two successive PCR steps introduced TruSeq adapter sequences along with Illumina sample barcodes. The TCR alpha and beta cDNA libraries were sequenced on the Illumina HiSeq platform using custom primers. Processing in the source paper ran as follows. MiGEC processed the raw reads to extract unique molecular identifiers, while MiXCR was used to determine the CDR3 positions. For each individual, recombination models were inferred using an EM algorithm with the repgenHMM and IGoR tools. Shared clonotype analysis was performed with the tcR package in R, normalizing sharing by the product of cloneset sizes. Out-of-frame nonproductive sequences were analyzed to study raw recombination free of thymic and clonal selection effects. TCRdb trimmed public reads at Q25 via fastp, called clones via MiXCR and kept in-frame beta chains. Every distinct CDR3 protein forms one entry, paired with its most common genes and DNA. It is TCRdb's table, rather than the study itself, that gives the V and J calls and clone size. In this sample the table shows 500,000 to 700,000 distinct CDR3 sequences, about 7.1% of which occur a single time. The biggest ten clones account for around 1.6% of the sample.

These same records also appear under a second study, on yellow fever vaccine responses in identical twins. Drawing on the second study: The authors reported that the T cell response to vaccination in identical twins appeared partly convergent and partly personalized. In the study, vaccine-responding T cell clones were precisely tracked in identical twins.

This TCR was recovered from a woman between 18 and 29 years old in good health. Sequences were obtained from PBMCs.

The DNA is TGTGCCAGCGAATCGGGAGCGACCGGGGAGCTGTTTTTT. Translation gives CASESGATGELFF. The receptor chain draws on TRBV12-3 or TRBV12-4 and TRBJ2-2; the D segment could be TRBD2, given 6 matching bases. Deletion took 8 bases off V and 5 bases off J, with a span of 12 bases between the germline ends. The CDR3 starts with the cysteine, ends with the phenylalanine, and has 13 residues. Kept here is only the CDR3 DNA, which spans 39 bases and is read in frame from base 1.